The 25 T cell receptor beta chains below were found in one sample sequenced in a study of T cell responses to AZD1222 COVID-19 vaccine. TCRdb keeps only in-frame clones here, not all; method: immunoSEQ multiplex PCR. The sample lists fewer than 150,000 clones; 85% to 90% were seen once. Material: peripheral blood, obtained on day 0 of AZD1222 vaccination. The receptors were gathered from an adult in good health.

The gene calls are TRBV2 and TRBJ1-1; no clear D. This CDR3 is built from 12 residues. The V end lost 6 bases, the J end lost 6 bases, and 11 bases lay between the germline ends. CDR1 and CDR2 (germline): SNHLY, FYNNEI. In DNA form, the CDR3 reads TGTGCCAGCAGCCCATTAGAGGCTGAAGCTTTCTTT. Amino acid sequence: CASSPLEAEAFF.

The chain is built from TRBV4-1 and TRBJ2-5; D not resolved. The CDR3 loop spans 15 amino acids. V lost 5 bases to trimming and J lost 2 bases, with 15 bases between them. Germline loops: CDR1 MGHRA, CDR2 YSYEKL. CDR3 coding DNA: TGCGCCAGCAGCAGGGTGGGCAGCGCTCAAGAGACCCAGTACTTC. Translation gives CASSRVGSAQETQYF.

This rearrangement joins TRBV6-1 to TRBJ1-5, with D possibly being TRBD1 (6 bases). Germline assignment: CDR1 MNHNS and CDR2 SASEGT. The V and J ends lost 3 bases and 5 bases respectively, with 14 bases between them. This CDR3 is built from 15 residues. The chain's CDR3 is CASSDETGYYQPQHF. The CDR3, as DNA: TGTGCCAGCAGTGATGAGACAGGCTATTATCAGCCCCAGCATTTT.

The chain combines TRBV5-1 with TRBJ1-2; no clear D. Germline V gene lookup returns CDR1 SGHRS and CDR2 YFSETQ. The CDR3 sequence is 16 residues long. Deletions cut 0 bases from V and 0 bases from J, with 12 bases between. The chain's CDR3 is CASSLGSTGANYGYTF. CDR3 sequence (DNA): TGCGCCAGCAGCTTGGGGTCGACGGGAGCTAACTATGGCTACACCTTC.

The rearrangement links TRBV10-3 to TRBJ2-7; D is perhaps TRBD1 or TRBD2 (6 bases each). The CDR3 is 18 residues long. V was trimmed by 0 bases and J by 0 bases, leaving 18 bases between them. Germline V lookup: CDR1 ENHRY, CDR2 SYGVKD. The CDR3 sequence is CAISESTRWGASSYEQYF. DNA for the CDR3: TGTGCCATCAGTGAGTCGACTCGATGGGGGGCGAGCTCCTACGAGCAGTACTTC.

The V and J genes are TRBV12-3 or TRBV12-4 and TRBJ2-5, with D perhaps TRBD1 (6 bases). This CDR3 region has 13 residues. Between the trimmed V and J ends, which lost 5 bases and 3 bases, there was a span of 10 bases. The CDR3 loop is CASSATGKETQYF. CDR3 bases: TGTGCCAGCAGTGCAACAGGGAAAGAGACCCAGTACTTC.

This clone was observed a few times. The V gene is TRBV6-5, the J gene TRBJ1-2, with D possibly matching TRBD1 (5 bases). Germline lookup yields CDR1 MNHEY and CDR2 SVGAGI. V was cut by 6 bases and J by 1 base, with 12 bases left in between. The CDR3 runs 14 residues. For the CDR3, the DNA is TGTGCCAGCAGCCAGGGCGGAGGTAACTATGGCTACACCTTC. Protein product: CASSQGGGNYGYTF.

The rearrangement links TRBV11-2 to TRBJ1-6; D might be TRBD1 (5 bases). In germline, CDR1 is SGHAT, CDR2 FQNNGV. V was trimmed by 2 bases and J by 7 bases, leaving 12 bases between them. The CDR3 sequence is 15 residues long. This CDR3 is CASSLNWDENSPLHF. CDR3 bases: TGTGCCAGCAGCTTAAATTGGGACGAAAATTCACCCCTCCACTTT.

The J gene is TRBJ2-7, the V gene TRBV28, with D possibly called TRBD1 or TRBD2 (5 bases each). The CDR3 consists of 12 residues. CDR1 MDHEN and CDR2 SYDVKM come from the germline V gene. V was clipped by 7 bases and J by 3 bases, with 10 bases between them. The CDR3 spells CASTRGGYEQYF. The CDR3 nucleotides read TGTGCCAGCACCCGTGGGGGCTACGAGCAGTACTTC.

V is TRBV4-1 and J is TRBJ1-2, with D possibly being TRBD1 (6 bases). The CDR3 covers 16 residues. Germline-derived CDR1 and CDR2 are MGHRA and YSYEKL. V lost 4 bases and J lost 1, with 16 bases in between. The CDR3 spells CASSLSGTPFNYGYTF. The DNA of the CDR3 is TGCGCCAGCAGCCTCTCAGGGACACCCTTTAACTATGGCTACACCTTC.

A few counts support this clone. V and J are TRBV5-1 and TRBJ2-2; D may be TRBD2 (6 bases). V lost 2 bases, J lost 5 bases, and 13 bases lay in between. CDR3 length: 15 amino acids. Germline-derived CDR1 and CDR2 are SGHRS and YFSETQ. This CDR3 reads CASSFGSGGTGELFF. CDR3 DNA: TGCGCCAGCAGCTTCGGGTCCGGAGGGACCGGGGAGCTGTTTTTT.

Concerning this clone: One end of the junction varies from germline; a read error may be responsible. The chain is built from TRBV11-2 and TRBJ2-7; D is ambiguous. The CDR3 length is 12 residues. Germline-derived CDR1 and CDR2 are SGHAT and FQNNGV. The CDR3 DNA sequence: TGTGCCAGCAGCTTAGAGGACCCATCCCCACACTTC. It is translated as CASSLEDPSPHF.

The V and J genes are TRBV3-1 (or the pseudogene TRBV3-2) and TRBJ2-1; TRBD1 might be the D (6 bases). From germline, CDR1 is LGHDT and CDR2 YNNKEL (reference sequence). Trimming pared 2 bases from V and 6 bases from J, leaving 8 bases between. This CDR3 has 13 amino acids. The CDR3 sequence: CASSQKTGNEQFF. CDR3 bases: TGTGCCAGCAGCCAAAAGACAGGCAATGAGCAGTTCTTC.

The rearrangement joins TRBV3-1 (or the pseudogene TRBV3-2) to TRBJ1-1, with unresolved D. The CDR3 length is 13 residues. V was clipped by 1 base and J by 6 bases, with 9 bases between them. Germline V gene lookup returns CDR1 LGHDT and CDR2 YNNKEL (reference sequence). CDR3 protein: CASSQGAGPEAFF. The CDR3 region has the DNA TGTGCCAGCAGCCAAGGAGCGGGTCCTGAAGCTTTCTTT.

This clone appeared once. This sequence joins TRBV6-5 and TRBJ1-5; D gene unclear. There are 14 residues in the CDR3. Germline V CDR1 and CDR2: MNHEY, SVGAGI. Trimming took 2 bases from V and 2 from J, leaving 7 bases between them. The CDR3 region has the DNA TGTGCCAGCAGTTACGGGTGGGGCAATCAGCCCCAGCATTTT. Translation gives CASSYGWGNQPQHF.

The chain has TRBV5-8 and TRBJ2-1; TRBD2 aligns across 13 bases. Germline assignment: CDR1 SGHTS and CDR2 YDEGEE. The CDR3 runs 15 residues. V lost 1 base to trimming and J lost 9 bases; unmatched junction nucleotides: 4. CDR3: CASSLTSGGALEQFF. The CDR3 bases are TGTGCCAGCAGCTTGACTAGCGGGGGGGCCCTTGAGCAGTTCTTC.

This clone appeared a single time. The chain has TRBV7-6 and TRBJ2-1; D gene uncertain. V lost 0 bases and J lost 9, with 6 bases in between. CDR3 size: 12 residues. CDR1 SGHVS and CDR2 FNYEAQ come from the germline V gene. The chain's CDR3 is CASSLAGLEQFF. The CDR3 DNA reads TGTGCCAGCAGCTTAGCAGGGCTTGAGCAGTTCTTC.

The V gene is TRBV27, the J gene TRBJ1-5; 7 bases line up with TRBD1. The V and J ends lost 5 bases and 2 bases, in that order; junction bases with no gene match: 12. Germline lookup yields CDR1 MNHEY and CDR2 SMNVEV (reference sequence). This CDR3 has 17 residues. The CDR3 region has the DNA TGTGCCAGCAGTATAAACCAGGGGACAGTAGGCAATCAGCCCCAGCATTTT. It codes for CASSINQGTVGNQPQHF.

V and J are TRBV7-8 and TRBJ1-2; no firm D call. Trimming pared 1 base from V and 11 bases from J, leaving 17 bases between. The CDR3 has 14 amino acids. Per germline, CDR1 SGHVS and CDR2 FQNEAQ. CDR3 in DNA: TGTGCCAGCAGCTTAGACATTAGGCGTTCTTTTTACACCTTC. It yields the protein CASSLDIRRSFYTF.

The V call is TRBV29-1, the J call TRBJ1-5; D is ambiguous. This CDR3 region has 12 residues. From germline, CDR1 is SQVTM and CDR2 ANQGSEA. Trimming removed 4 bases at V and 4 bases at J, with 8 bases between. CDR3 nucleotide sequence: TGCAGCGTTGTTAACGGGAATCAGCCCCAGCATTTT. As protein: CSVVNGNQPQHF. Filled out from reference TRBV29-1 and TRBJ1-5, the complete variable domain reads SAVISQKPSRDICQRGTSLTIQCQVDSQVTMMFWYRQQPGQSLTLIATANQGSEATYESGFVIDKFPISRPNLTFSTLTVSNMSPEDSSIYLCSVVNGNQPQHFGDGTRLSIL.

The chain joins TRBV4-1 to TRBJ2-5, with 8 bases matching TRBD2. Germline V CDR1 and CDR2: MGHRA, YSYEKL. The ends lost 4 bases at V and 3 bases at J; junction bases unmatched: 7. CDR3 length equals 15 residues. The CDR3 region is CASSLSAGVEETQYF. The DNA of the CDR3 is TGCGCCAGCAGCCTTTCAGCGGGGGTCGAAGAGACCCAGTACTTC.

The chain joins TRBV19 to TRBJ2-6; 9 bases map to TRBD1. V was clipped by 4 bases and J by 2 bases; unmatched bases: 6. The CDR3 length is 17 residues. Germline V gene data show CDR1 as LNHDA and CDR2 as SQIVND (reference sequence). This CDR3 reads CASSNRDREAGANVLTF. CDR3 DNA sequence: TGTGCCAGTAGTAACCGGGACAGGGAGGCTGGGGCCAACGTCCTGACTTTC. Looking up the rest from reference TRBV19 and TRBJ2-6 gives the full variable domain: DGGITQSPKYLFRKEGQNVTLSCEQNLNHDAMYWYRQDPGQGLRLIYYSQIVNDFQKGDIAEGYSVSREKKESFPLTVTSAQKNPTAFYLCASSNRDREAGANVLTFGAGSRLTVL.

This clone was counted a single time. The chain has TRBV3-1 (or the pseudogene TRBV3-2) and TRBJ2-3; 12 bases fit TRBD1. With V trimmed by 2 bases and J by 4 bases, 4 bases remained unmatched. The germline V gene has CDR1 LGHDT and CDR2 YNNKEL (reference sequence). The CDR3 has 16 residues. The CDR3 sequence is CASSQRGTGGADTQYF. As DNA, the CDR3 is TGTGCCAGCAGCCAAAGGGGGACAGGGGGCGCAGATACGCAGTATTTT.

J is TRBJ2-2 and V is TRBV20-1, with D unclear. V was shortened by 3 bases and J by 0 bases, with 8 bases between the two germline ends. Germline CDR1 is DFQATT and CDR2 is SNEGSKA (reference sequence). The CDR3 is 14 amino acids. CDR3 coding DNA: TGCAGTGCTAGTTTTAATGCGAACACCGGGGAGCTGTTTTTT. Encoded protein: CSASFNANTGELFF.

This chain uses TRBV29-1 with TRBJ2-3; 8 bases match TRBD2. Trimming removed 2 bases from V and 6 bases from J; junction bases left unmatched: 1. The CDR3 is 12 residues long. In germline, CDR1 is SQVTM, CDR2 ANQGSEA. CDR3 nucleotide sequence: TGCAGCGTTGAACTAGCGGGCGATACGCAGTATTTT. It is translated as CSVELAGDTQYF.